This is a list of T cell receptor beta chains from one sample in a study of beta chain features in type 1 diabetes. TCRdb's table, derived via immunoSEQ multiplex PCR, lists solely in-frame clones and lacks some. The table includes roughly 50,000 clones, 35% to 50% detected once. The sample was Tregs from blood. The receptor set was obtained from a man aged 30-40 years with type 1 diabetes. Each CDR3 is given with its conserved first and last residue.

cdr3_aa: CASQTSATGYGQFF
j_call: TRBJ2-1
v_call: TRBV28

cdr3_aa: CSVALGGPEQYF
j_call: TRBJ2-7
v_call: TRBV29-1

cdr3_aa: CASSPRLAESTDTQYF
j_call: TRBJ2-3
v_call: TRBV7-9

cdr3_aa: CASSFSGMSSYEQYF
j_call: TRBJ2-7
v_call: TRBV7-2

cdr3_aa: CASSQYRVGETQYF
j_call: TRBJ2-5
v_call: TRBV2

cdr3_aa: CASSQRVNQPQHF
j_call: TRBJ1-5
v_call: TRBV7-8

cdr3_aa: CASSLAGKNNEQFF
j_call: TRBJ2-1
v_call: TRBV28

cdr3_aa: CASSLEGNNNSPLHF
j_call: TRBJ1-6
v_call: TRBV7-2

cdr3_aa: CAWSVRTGYYNEQFF
j_call: TRBJ2-1
v_call: TRBV30

cdr3_aa: CASSRSSGRDLYNEQFF
j_call: TRBJ2-1
v_call: TRBV5-4

cdr3_aa: CASSQAPTRYNEQFF
j_call: TRBJ2-1
v_call: TRBV4-1

cdr3_aa: CASSPREYNEQFF
j_call: TRBJ2-1
v_call: TRBV18

cdr3_aa: CASSLSEPARSSYEQYF
j_call: TRBJ2-7
v_call: TRBV5-1

cdr3_aa: CASSAERGSGEQYF
j_call: TRBJ2-7
v_call: TRBV9

cdr3_aa: CASSWSSGINNEQFF
j_call: TRBJ2-1
v_call: TRBV11-1

cdr3_aa: CASSVTGQGVAEAFF
j_call: TRBJ1-1
v_call: TRBV5-1

cdr3_aa: CASSRGTSWGYEQYF
j_call: TRBJ2-7
v_call: TRBV6-5

cdr3_aa: CASSGEAHTDTQYF
j_call: TRBJ2-3
v_call: TRBV2

cdr3_aa: CASRGTIGGTEAFF
j_call: TRBJ1-1
v_call: TRBV5-1

cdr3_aa: CASSFGVYEADTQYF
j_call: TRBJ2-3
v_call: TRBV28

cdr3_aa: CASSSQGYEQYF
j_call: TRBJ2-7
v_call: TRBV5-1

cdr3_aa: CASSIQTGSYEQYF
j_call: .
v_call: TRBV19

cdr3_aa: CASSFTALETQYF
j_call: TRBJ2-5
v_call: TRBV7-2

cdr3_aa: CASSRVSSSGANVLTF
j_call: TRBJ2-6
v_call: TRBV27

cdr3_aa: CASSRGQGSDEQYF
j_call: TRBJ2-7
v_call: TRBV18

cdr3_aa: CASSFRTGELFF
j_call: TRBJ2-2
v_call: TRBV7-2

cdr3_aa: CASSTDYFRNEQFF
j_call: TRBJ2-1
v_call: TRBV19

cdr3_aa: CASSPQGLLTYEQYF
j_call: TRBJ2-7
v_call: TRBV6-5

cdr3_aa: CASSATGTSGSGEQFF
j_call: TRBJ2-1
v_call: TRBV5-1

cdr3_aa: CASSLDRAAQETQYF
j_call: TRBJ2-5
v_call: TRBV5-1

cdr3_aa: CASSYPVGGYYEQYF
j_call: TRBJ2-7
v_call: TRBV6-5

cdr3_aa: CASSLRSSAGATGELFF
j_call: TRBJ2-2
v_call: TRBV25-1

cdr3_aa: CASSRSPGQGFYEQYF
j_call: TRBJ2-7
v_call: TRBV11-2

cdr3_aa: CASSSGGEDTGELFF
j_call: TRBJ2-2
v_call: TRBV28

cdr3_aa: CATRDSSTDTQYF
j_call: TRBJ2-3
v_call: TRBV7-9

cdr3_aa: CASSLGLAGADTQYF
j_call: TRBJ2-3
v_call: TRBV27

cdr3_aa: CASSSSPTTIYEQYF
j_call: TRBJ2-7
v_call: TRBV7-3

cdr3_aa: CASSQTKGGHGNYGYTF
j_call: TRBJ1-2
v_call: TRBV14

cdr3_aa: CASSGGAENQPQHF
j_call: TRBJ1-5
v_call: TRBV2

cdr3_aa: CASSVNRGGSYNEQFF
j_call: TRBJ2-1
v_call: TRBV7-9

cdr3_aa: CASSIFSGGPGNQPQHF
j_call: TRBJ1-5
v_call: TRBV19

cdr3_aa: CASSNPRGQWTGETQYF
j_call: TRBJ2-5
v_call: TRBV28

cdr3_aa: CASSGERENQPQHF
j_call: TRBJ1-5
v_call: TRBV2

cdr3_aa: CASSQYGTGAYEQYF
j_call: TRBJ2-7
v_call: TRBV4-1

cdr3_aa: CASSLWGGRTGELFF
j_call: TRBJ2-2
v_call: TRBV7-2

cdr3_aa: CASSLVRDSYNEQFF
j_call: TRBJ2-1
v_call: TRBV5-1

cdr3_aa: CASSPRDRPYEQYF
j_call: TRBJ2-7
v_call: TRBV28

cdr3_aa: CASSQEYRPKAGHEQYF
j_call: TRBJ2-7
v_call: TRBV4-2

cdr3_aa: CASSLTGIRAPQHF
j_call: TRBJ1-5
v_call: TRBV27

cdr3_aa: CSVEDRGRNTEAFF
j_call: TRBJ1-1
v_call: TRBV29-1

cdr3_aa: CASSTQYTEAFF
j_call: TRBJ1-1
v_call: TRBV19